This record covers a single T cell receptor (beta chain). What it binds is unknown. This sample was included in a study of cytomegalovirus exposure and HLA in healthy donors. Overall study findings and caveats: For most TCR beta V segments, an earlier analysis put the productive rate at about 90% or about 30% of the time. Later analysis demonstrated an association between a missense DCLRE1C variant and TCR beta V- and J-gene trimming.

This CDR3 spans 19 amino acids. With V trimmed by 0 bases and J by 8 bases, 21 bases remained unmatched. Germline lookup yields CDR1 LGHNA and CDR2 YNFKEQ. The PCR ran on 60 Vbeta and 13 Jbeta primers. Profiled with immunoSEQ multiplex PCR; TCRdb holds only in-frame clones, not every one. Of about 120,000 clones detected, less than 10% appear once; the ten largest clones hold 6% to 7.5%. Sequencing was done on a sample of PBMCs. The chain recombines TRBV4-2 with TRBJ1-1, with 7 nucleotides matching TRBD1. This receptor was taken from a woman in her thirties or forties in good health and CMV-seropositive. The CDR3 DNA reads as TGTGCCAGCAGCCAAGACATCTTGGGACAGACGAGAAACGTCCCAGAAGCTTTCTTT. Amino acids: CASSQDILGQTRNVPEAFF.